This T cell receptor beta chain was observed in a study of cytomegalovirus exposure and HLA in healthy donors (dated by TCRdb to about 2017). Regarding the research as a whole: According to an earlier analysis of 587 of the donors, about 180 million T cells yielded 90 million to 140 million unique TCR beta sequences and approximately 300 Gb of sequence data. Typing coverage varied by locus: roughly 620-640 donors for A, B, C, DRB1 and DQB1; about 520 for DQA1; about 600 for DPA1; around 450 for DPB1. The study aimed to test whether signatures of past pathogen exposure could be identified by cataloging public T cell receptors. Among a few hundred genotyped donors of the cohort, an average of 235,054 unique TCR beta nucleotide sequences were sequenced per donor, roughly 18% of them non-productive. Genome-wide SNP genotypes for about 55% of the roughly 670 donors were used in a later genetic analysis, which treated that subset as a discovery cohort. The study combined high-throughput TCR immunosequencing, statistical association of individual TCRs with disease status, and machine learning to predict cytomegalovirus infection status. The study profiled the T cell repertoires of hundreds of subjects by immunosequencing and related them to cytomegalovirus serostatus. Besides the first cohort of approximately 710 subjects, a separate validation cohort made up of 120 different subjects was used. Rather than drawing on any new phenotypic data, the later analysis identified candidate immune exposures from TCR beta sequences and the way those sequences occurred across donors. Both class I and class II loci were covered by HLA typing, at four-digit resolution. Donor age, sex, ethnicity and CMV serostatus were compiled together with the repertoire data. Four to six DR-DQ haplotypes were handled as single units for association and clustering because linkage in the cohort was strong. In a later analysis, previously published TCR beta repertoires from hundreds of donors were re-analyzed and high-resolution HLA genotyping was added so that TCR occurrence patterns could be studied. Approximately 300 gigabases of sequencing data and tens of millions of unique TCR sequences were included in an early release covering about 700 HLA-typed donors. An earlier analysis of approximately 640 of the donors applied high-throughput TCR beta sequencing to assess whether each TCR beta V gene segment acted as functional or pseudogenic. Of the 300 to 450 genotyped donors, 70% to 90% were placed in the genetic ancestry cluster associated with self-reported Caucasian donors. Every discovery cohort repertoire had been produced on one sequencing platform. Study-wide findings and limitations: The authors suggested that the approach could potentially be extended to other disease states and immunological phenotypes. The earlier analysis of almost 600 of the donors excluded some 16 rarely observed V segments, including chromosome 9 orphons, because counts were too low. Linkage disequilibrium might explain the correlated functional status among segregating V segments, but an unknown experimental factor could not be excluded. Compared with the 666-donor mean, donors in an Asian-associated ancestry cluster had fewer N-insertions in productive TCRs, according to a later genetic analysis. A later analysis reported that several top co-occurrence clusters appeared linked to parvovirus B19, influenza, CMV and Epstein-Barr virus. The study listed 170 or so TCR beta chains as associated with cytomegalovirus. Assigning TCR associations to individual alleles was difficult when HLA alleles, especially DR and DQ, strongly co-occurred. In an earlier analysis of approximately 590 of the donors, most TCR beta V segments appeared in productive rearrangements about 87% or about 30% of the time, broadly matching IMGT annotations. Most TCR sequences were observed very rarely across donors, whereas some public TCRs were present in many individuals. Immune exposure information for the cohort was limited to CMV serostatus. In a later analysis, the rate of TCR association differed among HLA loci, with DRB1 alleles having the most associated TCRs and HLA-C alleles having the fewest. At a false discovery rate of 0.05, a later analysis linked roughly 17,000 TCR beta sequences to specific HLA alleles. A further reported finding was that TCR beta sequences accurately predicted the HLA-A and HLA-B alleles for most subjects in the first cohort. Most CMV-associated TCR beta chains appeared to be HLA-restricted in a later analysis, and the HLA associations seemed to be driven largely by CMV exposure. The sequencing pipeline was judged likely to have produced a cluster of highly shared sequence variants as a technical artifact. Three of the identified cytomegalovirus-associated TCR beta chains were confirmed in vitro to be specific for cytomegalovirus antigens. Because some donors lacked HLA typing at each locus, the association tests relied only on the typed subset. Only TCR beta chains were sequenced in this cohort, and the absence of alpha or paired-chain data limited detectable features. The classifier was reported to diagnose cytomegalovirus status with high specificity and sensitivity in both the original cohort and the validation cohort. Roughly uniform sequencing depth across donors was assumed in presence/absence analyses, although this assumption may not hold. The 87-base-pair reads could not distinguish some IMGT-functional V segments, including TRBV6-2 and TRBV6-3, so those segments were excluded. In a later genetic analysis, a missense DCLRE1C variant was associated with V-gene and J-gene trimming of TCR beta chains, and the association was replicated in an independent cohort. A later analysis found that HLA-associated TCR beta chains were more clonally expanded and had lower generation probabilities than equally common non-associated chains.

The CDR3 contains 13 residues, cysteine and phenylalanine counted. Kept here is only the CDR3 DNA, which spans 39 bases and is read in frame from base 1. Trimming takes 5 bases from V and 3 bases from J, and the germline ends sit 8 bases apart. CDR1 and CDR2, looked up from the germline V gene, are SGHVS and FNYEAQ. With respect to this clone: It has no known antigen specificity. The input lacks base qualities; no much larger clone sits a single base away.

In total, around 600 healthy bone marrow donors made up the cohort. At the time of sampling, every cohort member was nominally healthy, though immune exposures that went unrecorded were likely present. The donor tested CMV seropositive and was one of the 289 seropositive cohort members. A peripheral blood sample was collected from each donor, and TCR beta sequencing was performed on peripheral blood mononuclear cells. The Qiagen DNeasy Blood Extraction Kit was used to extract genomic DNA from the blood cell samples. To prepare the library, the immunoSEQ multiplex PCR assay was applied. For the multiplex PCR, a mixture combining 60 forward primers for TCR Vbeta segments and 13 reverse primers for TCR Jbeta segments was used. The CDR3 region of rearranged TCR beta genes was amplified from genomic DNA with a multiplex PCR assay. Amplified TCR beta libraries were sequenced as 87-base-pair reads on the Illumina HiSeq System. Regarding the original processing steps: Across the roughly 670 repertoires, a later analysis counted roughly 77 million unique TCR beta chains, 8.5 million to 12 million of which were shared by at least two donors. To remove PCR and sequencing errors, raw reads were error-corrected and collapsed into unique sequences using a nearest-neighbor algorithm that merged closely related sequences. V, D and J gene segments were assigned by aligning CDR3 sequences to IMGT reference sequences. For a sequence to be retained, a match of at least six nucleotides was required to both a V gene segment and a J gene segment. Rearrangements were called productive when the CDR3 lacked stop codons and stayed in frame with V and J; all others were non-productive. CDR3 was defined according to IMGT convention as the region running from the second conserved V-encoded cysteine to the conserved J-encoded phenylalanine. The earlier analysis of about 560 of the donors excluded any sequence lacking an unambiguous match to a single V gene segment. An earlier analysis of fewer than 750 of the donors classified V segments as functional when productive rearrangements were above 56.7% and as segregating when the standard deviation between donors was above 5%. A statistical classification framework was built for diagnosing cytomegalovirus status from the catalog of TCR beta chain sequences. In a later analysis, V and J genes were assigned by comparing TCR nucleotide sequences against IMGT/GENE-DB human TR gene sequences. The TCRdist pipeline was used in a later analysis to assign CDR3 sequences and most-parsimonious VDJ recombination scenarios. In a later analysis, every TCR beta chain was defined by the combination of its CDR3 amino acid sequence and its V-gene family, and reads without a unique V-gene family were dropped. To address suspected cross-contamination and a sequencing artifact, a later analysis removed roughly 640 highly shared, low-generation-probability nucleotide sequences. For each public chain, a later analysis derived a clonal expansion index from normalized ranks of inferred template counts within each repertoire. A later analysis computed generation probabilities with a VDJ recombination model fitted to out-of-frame rearrangements, and checked the results against IGoR. A later analysis scored TCR-TCR, TCR-HLA and TCR-CMV co-occurrence with hypergeometric tests, applying a repertoire-size bias correction to TCR pairs. To estimate false discovery rates, a later analysis permuted the HLA or CMV assignments 20 times. A later analysis grouped co-occurring TCRs with DBSCAN, adding TCRdist sequence similarity when clustering within HLA-allele-positive subsets. Co-occurrence clustering excluded repertoires with fewer than 30,000 or more than 120,000 public chains, plus five with anomalous nucleotide sharing. In TCRdb, the immuneACCESS table is reduced to in-frame sequences with V and J assigned. These tables do not hold every clone; where another copy was compared, an unresolved V gene accounts for under half, and the others remain unexplained. V, J and clone size derive from that table, while D and trimming were established from the DNA sequence. This sample lists approximately 100,000 clones; approximately 73% were detected once. The leading ten clones occupy 4% of the sample.

This sequence originates from a woman in her fifties or sixties in good health and CMV-seropositive. The chain uses TRBV7-6 and TRBJ2-1; TRBD1 is perhaps the D gene, given 5 matching bases. The sample was PBMCs. The CDR3 sequence is CASSLTVYNEQFF. The DNA reads as follows: TGTGCCAGCAGCCTGACAGTCTACAATGAGCAGTTCTTC.